This T cell receptor beta chain was sequenced for a study of cytomegalovirus exposure and HLA in healthy donors. A multiplex PCR was run with 60 Vbeta primers and 13 Jbeta primers. Some clones are missing from TCRdb's copy, which holds only in-frame ones; the method was immunoSEQ multiplex PCR. The table lists under 130,000 clones, 13% to 15% of them singletons. Germline V gene sequence: CDR1 SGHDT, CDR2 YYEEEE. The V and J ends lost 4 bases and 0 bases respectively, with 11 bases between them. The CDR3 is 15 amino acids. Sequenced input: PBMCs. This clonotype was sampled from a female donor in good health and CMV-seronegative. The V and J genes are TRBV5-6 and TRBJ1-3; D is undetermined. The CDR3 nucleotides read TGTGCCAGCAGCCAGCGGGCCGCCTCTGGAAACACCATATATTTT. This sequence encodes CASSQRAASGNTIYF.